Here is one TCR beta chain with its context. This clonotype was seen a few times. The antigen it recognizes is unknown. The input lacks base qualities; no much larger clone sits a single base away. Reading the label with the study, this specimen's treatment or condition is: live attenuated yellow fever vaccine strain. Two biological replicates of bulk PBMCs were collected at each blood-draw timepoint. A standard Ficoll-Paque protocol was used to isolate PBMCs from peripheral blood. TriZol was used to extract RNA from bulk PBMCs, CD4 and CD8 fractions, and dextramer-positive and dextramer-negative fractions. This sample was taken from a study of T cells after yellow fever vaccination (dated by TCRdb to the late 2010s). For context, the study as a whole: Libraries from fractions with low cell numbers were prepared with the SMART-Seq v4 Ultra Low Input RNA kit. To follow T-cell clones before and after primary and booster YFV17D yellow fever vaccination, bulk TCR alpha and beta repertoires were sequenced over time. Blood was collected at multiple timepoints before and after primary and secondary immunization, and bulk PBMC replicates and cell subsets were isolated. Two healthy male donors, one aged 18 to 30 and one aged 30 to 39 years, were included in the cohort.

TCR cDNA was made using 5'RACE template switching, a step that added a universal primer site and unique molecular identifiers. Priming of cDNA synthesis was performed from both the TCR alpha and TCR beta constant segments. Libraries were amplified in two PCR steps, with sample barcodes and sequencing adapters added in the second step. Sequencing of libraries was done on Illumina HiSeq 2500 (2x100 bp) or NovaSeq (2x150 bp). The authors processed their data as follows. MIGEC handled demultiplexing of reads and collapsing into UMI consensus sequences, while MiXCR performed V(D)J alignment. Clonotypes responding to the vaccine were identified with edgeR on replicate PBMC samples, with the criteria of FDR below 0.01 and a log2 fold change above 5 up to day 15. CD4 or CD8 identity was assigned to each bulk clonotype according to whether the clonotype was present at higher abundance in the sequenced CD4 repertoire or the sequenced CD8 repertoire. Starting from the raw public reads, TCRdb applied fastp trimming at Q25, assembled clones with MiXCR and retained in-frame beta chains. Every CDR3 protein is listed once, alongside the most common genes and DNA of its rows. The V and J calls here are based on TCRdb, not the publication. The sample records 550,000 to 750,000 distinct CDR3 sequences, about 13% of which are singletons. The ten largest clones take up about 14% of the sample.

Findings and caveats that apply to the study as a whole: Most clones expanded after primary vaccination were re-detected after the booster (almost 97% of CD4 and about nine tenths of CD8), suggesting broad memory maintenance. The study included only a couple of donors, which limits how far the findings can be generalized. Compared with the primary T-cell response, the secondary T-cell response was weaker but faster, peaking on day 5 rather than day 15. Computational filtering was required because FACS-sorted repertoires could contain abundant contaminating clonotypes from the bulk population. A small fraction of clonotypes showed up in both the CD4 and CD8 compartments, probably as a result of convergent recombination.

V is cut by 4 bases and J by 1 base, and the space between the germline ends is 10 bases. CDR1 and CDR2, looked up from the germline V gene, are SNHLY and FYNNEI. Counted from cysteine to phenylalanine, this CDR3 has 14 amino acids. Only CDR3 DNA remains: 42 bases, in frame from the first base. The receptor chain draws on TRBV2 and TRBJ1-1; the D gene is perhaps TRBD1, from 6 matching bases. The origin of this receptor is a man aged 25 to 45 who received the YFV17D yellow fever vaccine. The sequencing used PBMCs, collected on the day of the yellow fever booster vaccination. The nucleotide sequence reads TGTGCCAGCAGTGTGTACAGGGAGAACACTGAAGCTTTCTTT. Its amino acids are CASSVYRENTEAFF.